A single sample is the source of the 23 T cell receptor beta chains below, sequenced in a study of cytomegalovirus exposure and HLA in healthy donors. PCR involved 60 Vbeta and 13 Jbeta primers. Clones were read by immunoSEQ multiplex PCR, and TCRdb kept only the in-frame ones, dropping some. The table shows 75,000 to 95,000 clones, with 70% to 80% occurring only once. The sample consisted of PBMCs. Receptor source: a man aged 50 or older in good health and CMV-seronegative.

The J gene is TRBJ1-6, the V gene TRBV7-3; D possibly corresponds to TRBD1 (6 bases). Germline CDR1 SGHTA, CDR2 FQGTGA. V was pared by 5 bases and J by 7 bases, with 15 bases between. CDR3 size: 15 residues. The CDR3 loop reads CASSPSPGQNSPLHF. The CDR3 region has the DNA TGTGCCAGCAGCCCCTCGCCTGGACAGAATTCACCCCTCCACTTT.

The genes are TRBV18 and TRBJ2-1; D is possibly TRBD2 (6 bases). The germline V gene has CDR1 KGHSH and CDR2 LQKENI. This CDR3 has 13 residues. Trimming took 4 bases from V and 10 from J, leaving 14 bases between them. The CDR3 loop is CASSRGERREQFF. Here the CDR3 DNA reads TGTGCCAGCTCACGGGGGGAGCGCAGGGAGCAGTTCTTC.

The V gene is TRBV13, the J gene TRBJ1-6; D call uncertain. Germline V gives CDR1 PRHDT, CDR2 FYEKMQ (reference sequence). The CDR3 extends over 15 amino acids. The V end lost 0 bases, the J end lost 5 bases, and 8 bases lay between the germline ends. DNA of the CDR3: TGTGCCAGCAGCTTAGGGGCACAGAATAATTCACCCCTCCACTTT. This translates into CASSLGAQNNSPLHF.

This rearrangement joins TRBV4-2 to TRBJ2-7; D is ambiguous. The CDR3 has 13 residues. The V gene's germline CDR1 is LGHNA and CDR2 YNFKEQ. Trimming removed 0 bases from V and 3 bases from J, with 6 bases in between. Here the CDR3 DNA reads TGTGCCAGCAGCCAAGATTCAGGCTACGAGCAGTACTTC. It is translated as CASSQDSGYEQYF.

The genes are TRBV12-5 and TRBJ1-6; TRBD1 might be the D (6 bases). The CDR3 contains 16 residues. The germline V and J ends were trimmed by 5 bases and 5 bases, with 16 bases remaining between them. Germline V lookup: CDR1 LGHNT, CDR2 FRNRAP. CDR3 sequence (DNA): TGTGCTAGTGGTACCCCCGGGGGGCAAAATAATTCACCCCTCCACTTT. This encodes CASGTPGGQNNSPLHF.

In its sample, this clone was seen a few times. The chain is built from TRBV19 and TRBJ1-3; D is ambiguous. This CDR3 is built from 13 residues. V gave up 3 bases and J gave up 0 bases, with 3 bases separating them. Germline V gives CDR1 LNHDA, CDR2 SQIVND (reference sequence). CDR3 sequence: CASSIGSGNTIYF. CDR3 nucleotides: TGTGCCAGTAGTATCGGCTCTGGAAACACCATATATTTT.

The chain has TRBV27 and TRBJ1-1; perhaps TRBD1 as D (5 bases). Looked up from germline, CDR1 is MNHEY and CDR2 is SMNVEV (reference sequence). CDR3 length: 17 amino acids. V lost 5 bases to trimming and J lost 5 bases, with 24 bases between them. This CDR3 is CASSPRPGTGVGTEAFF. CDR3 nucleotides: TGTGCCAGCAGTCCCCGTCCCGGGACGGGGGTCGGAACTGAAGCTTTCTTT.

This clone came up a few times. V usage is TRBV5-1 and J usage is TRBJ2-1, with 10 bases that match TRBD2. The CDR3 is 14 amino acids. Per the germline V gene, CDR1 is SGHRS and CDR2 is YFSETQ. Unmatched junction bases numbered 5, after V lost 4 bases and J lost 7 bases. CDR3 DNA sequence: TGCGCCAGCAGCCCGAGGACTAGCGGTAATGAGCAGTTCTTC. Its translation is CASSPRTSGNEQFF.

The J gene is TRBJ1-6, the V gene TRBV5-1; D is possibly TRBD1 (6 bases). Germline V CDR1 and CDR2: SGHRS, YFSETQ. The CDR3 extends over 16 amino acids. With 4 bases removed from V and 1 base from J, the gap between germline ends came to 12 bases. The CDR3 protein is CASSRTVSSYNSPLHF. The DNA for the CDR3 is TGCGCCAGCAGCAGGACAGTTTCTTCCTATAATTCACCCCTCCACTTT. Using reference TRBV5-1 and TRBJ1-6 for the parts outside the CDR3, the full variable domain is KAGVTQTPRYLIKTRGQQVTLSCSPISGHRSVSWYQQTPGQGLQFLFEYFSETQRNKGNFPGRFSGRQFSNSRSEMNVSTLELGDSALYLCASSRTVSSYNSPLHFGNGTRLTVT.

The rearrangement joins TRBV2 to TRBJ2-1, with 10 bases lining up with TRBD2. The V gene's germline CDR1 is SNHLY and CDR2 FYNNEI. CDR3 size: 14 residues. V shed 11 bases and J 10 bases; nucleotides not matched to a gene: 14. Here the CDR3 DNA reads TGTGCCGACCGAGCGGGGGGGCCCAGTTACGAGCAGTTCTTC. Translating gives CADRAGGPSYEQFF.

V gene TRBV10-3 combines with J gene TRBJ2-2; 13 bases align to TRBD2. Per germline, CDR1 ENHRY and CDR2 SYGVKD. CDR3 size: 16 residues. V lost 6 bases to trimming and J lost 7 bases; unmatched junction nucleotides: 8. The CDR3 protein is CAIRDTSGGAFGELFF. The CDR3 region has the DNA TGTGCCATCAGGGATACTAGCGGGGGGGCGTTCGGGGAGCTGTTTTTT.

The J gene is TRBJ2-7, the V gene TRBV19; 7 positions match TRBD1. CDR1 and CDR2 from the germline V gene are LNHDA and SQIVND (reference sequence). V was pared by 4 bases and J by 3 bases, with 3 bases of the junction left unmatched. CDR3 size: 13 residues. The CDR3 DNA is TGTGCCAGTAGTAGGGACAGCAGCTACGAGCAGTACTTC. Translating gives CASSRDSSYEQYF.

J is TRBJ1-2 and V is TRBV18; TRBD1 matches at 7 bases. Trimming took 2 bases from V and 0 from J; bases not matched to a gene: 3. The CDR3 is made up of 15 amino acids. Per germline, CDR1 KGHSH and CDR2 LQKENI. The CDR3 nucleotides are TGTGCCAGCTCACCAGACAGGGCCACTAACTATGGCTACACCTTC. Protein sequence: CASSPDRATNYGYTF. The full variable domain, rest sourced from reference TRBV18 and TRBJ1-2, is NAGVMQNPRHLVRRRGQEARLRCSPMKGHSHVYWYRQLPEEGLKFMVYLQKENIIDESGMPKERFSAEFPKEGPSILRIQQVVRGDSAAYFCASSPDRATNYGYTFGSGTRLTVV.

The rearrangement joins TRBV7-3 to TRBJ2-2; maybe TRBD1 (6 bases). The CDR3 runs to 17 residues. Trimming pared 0 bases from V and 4 bases from J, leaving 15 bases between. Per the germline V gene, CDR1 is SGHTA and CDR2 is FQGTGA. In DNA, the CDR3 is TGTGCCAGCAGCTTAACACTTTTAGGGGGAAGCACCGGGGAGCTGTTTTTT. The encoded protein is CASSLTLLGGSTGELFF.

The chain recombines TRBV7-3 with TRBJ2-3; 7 bases agree with TRBD1. This CDR3 contains 13 residues. The germline CDR1 and CDR2 sequences are SGHTA and FQGTGA. The V and J ends lost 5 bases and 7 bases, in that order; junction bases with no gene match: 6. The CDR3 DNA reads as TGTGCCAGCAGCACAGGGGATCTGAATACGCAGTATTTT. Translation gives CASSTGDLNTQYF.

The chain carries TRBV25-1 and TRBJ1-1; D is undetermined. CDR1 and CDR2 (germline): MGHDK, SYGVNS. CDR3 length: 12 amino acids. The V and J ends lost 0 bases and 7 bases respectively, with 6 bases between them. CDR3 coding DNA: TGTGCCAGCAGTGAATACTCCCGTGAAGCTTTCTTT. It is translated as CASSEYSREAFF.

This clone appeared once. The chain carries TRBV19 and TRBJ2-2; 9 bases map to TRBD2. V lost 6 bases, J lost 4 bases, and 9 bases stayed unmatched. The CDR3 has 16 amino acids. Germline V gene sequence: CDR1 LNHDA, CDR2 SQIVND (reference sequence). The CDR3 is CASSLGASGVTGELFF. The DNA of the CDR3 is TGTGCCAGTAGCCTGGGGGCTAGCGGGGTCACCGGGGAGCTGTTTTTT.

This clone was seen a few times. The chain couples TRBV6-5 to TRBJ1-1; D gene unclear. CDR1 MNHEY and CDR2 SVGAGI come from the germline V gene. The CDR3 covers 13 residues. Between the trimmed V and J ends, which lost 4 bases and 1 base, there was a span of 7 bases. The CDR3 protein is CASSFQKNTEAFF. The CDR3, as DNA: TGTGCCAGCAGTTTCCAGAAGAACACTGAAGCTTTCTTT.

This chain joins TRBV10-3 and TRBJ1-2; D perhaps matches TRBD1 (5 bases). The V gene's germline CDR1 is ENHRY and CDR2 SYGVKD. The V gene lost 3 bases and the J gene lost 1 base, with 12 bases spanning the gap. The CDR3 runs to 15 residues. The CDR3 sequence is CAISDGGLNNYGYTF. The CDR3 DNA reads as TGTGCCATCAGTGACGGGGGTCTGAATAACTATGGCTACACCTTC.

The chain couples TRBV5-1 to TRBJ2-7; TRBD2 matches 7 bases. The germline V gene encodes CDR1 SGHRS and CDR2 YFSETQ. Trimming cost V 0 bases and J 2 bases; bases outside gene matches: 5. The CDR3 is 15 amino acids. CDR3 sequence reads: CASSLAYGGTYEQYF. The CDR3 nucleotides read TGCGCCAGCAGCTTGGCCTACGGGGGGACCTACGAGCAGTACTTC.

CDR3 DNA: TGTGCCAGCAGCTACGGGACTAGCACGTCCTACGAGCAGTACTTC. This encodes CASSYGTSTSYEQYF. This chain connects TRBV7-9 to TRBJ2-7, with 9 bases aligning to TRBD2. The V and J ends lost 4 bases and 1 base, in that order; junction bases with no gene match: 5. Germline assignment: CDR1 SEHNR and CDR2 FQNEAQ (reference sequence). This CDR3 has 15 amino acids.

The J gene is TRBJ1-1, the V gene TRBV4-3; D perhaps matches TRBD1 (5 bases). V lost 0 bases, J lost 0 bases, and 5 bases lay in between. The germline V gene has CDR1 LGHNA and CDR2 YSLEER. This CDR3 contains 14 residues. The CDR3, as DNA: TGCGCCAGCAGCCAAGACAGGGTGAACACTGAAGCTTTCTTT. Protein: CASSQDRVNTEAFF.

This clone was detected a few times. This sequence joins TRBV6-4 and TRBJ1-5; 8 nucleotides match TRBD1. Germline assignment: CDR1 MRHNA and CDR2 SNTAGT. The CDR3 covers 15 residues. V dropped 10 bases and J dropped 5; count of bases not matched to a gene: 13. CDR3 DNA sequence: TGTGCCATCAGAGATGGGACAGGTTCGCATCAGCCCCAGCATTTT. Translating gives CAIRDGTGSHQPQHF.